This T cell receptor beta chain was identified in a study of graft-versus-host responses after intestinal transplantation. Study-wide context: Recipients across the board were started on anti-thymocyte globulin induction, then kept on tacrolimus and steroids for approximately three years.

The method was immunoSEQ multiplex PCR; TCRdb's version includes in-frame clones alone and lacks a portion of them. The repertoire holds 55,000 to 85,000 clones, with more than 80% as singletons. As for this clone: Its antigen is undetermined.

The V end was cut by 1 base, the J end by 0 bases, with 22 bases between. CDR3 size: 19 residues. CDR1 and CDR2 from the germline V gene are SGHTS and YDEGEE. The origin of this receptor is a human donor who received an intestinal transplant. The chain uses TRBV5-8 and TRBJ1-2; TRBD1 is a possible D gene (5 bases). The source material was unstimulated CD8+ T cells sorted from spleen or lymph node cells, sampled before intestinal transplant. For the CDR3, the DNA is TGTGCCAGCAGCTTGTTATTGGGGAGGGGAACGCTTGCTAACTATGGCTACACCTTC. Amino acid sequence: CASSLLLGRGTLANYGYTF.